This T cell receptor (beta chain) was documented in a study of glioma-infiltrating T cells after dendritic cell vaccination. Sample time point: after dendritic cell vaccination, including at tumor progression/relapse. This CDR3 has 11 residues. The table came from immunoSEQ multiplex PCR; TCRdb's copy has only in-frame clones and leaves some out. Among roughly 60,000 clones listed, around nine tenths were seen once. The TCR originated in a human donor with glioblastoma. V gene TRBV21-1 combines with J gene TRBJ2-5; TRBD2, the table's D call, was not compared with the DNA. TRBV21-1 counts as a pseudogene. The specimen was blood, collected after dendritic cell vaccination. The CDR3 spells CASSPRETQYF. The CDR3, as DNA: TGTGCCAGCAGCCCCCGGGAGACCCAGTACTTC.